The entry below describes one TCR beta chain. One end of the junction is discordant with germline, which a read error may explain. Authors' methods: How many nucleated cells were present was estimated from reference gene primer amplification. Assay used: immunoSEQ multiplex PCR; TCRdb lists only in-frame clones, some missing. The V and J calls and the clone size are those of that table, but D and trimming were determined from the DNA. The sample carries about 54,000 clones, about 91% recorded once. The CDR3 contains 16 residues. CDR1 and CDR2 from the germline V gene are MNHEY and SMNVEV (reference sequence). The data derive from a study of blood T cell repertoires in COVID-19. Study summary: Sources were T cells, B-cell-depleted T cells, or PBMCs; the material itself was cDNA or gDNA.

This chain connects TRBV27 to TRBJ2-3; no firm D call. Sequenced material: peripheral blood. This TCR was sampled from a woman aged 55 to 70 with active or convalescent COVID-19. The CDR3 coding sequence is TGTGCCAGCAGTTTACAGTCTCAGGCCTACACATATACGCAGTATTTT. Residues: CASSLQSQAYTYTQYF.